Below are 29 T cell receptor beta chains sequenced from a single sample in a study of beta chain features in type 1 diabetes. Sequencing targeted expressed TCRB transcripts, as all isolated RNA had been reverse transcribed. Clones were read by immunoSEQ multiplex PCR, and TCRdb kept only the in-frame ones, dropping some. The sample contains roughly 230,000 clones, over 8.5% of which appear only once. The sequenced sample consisted of naive CD4+ T cells from blood. These receptors came from a woman in her late teens or twenties in good health.

This rearrangement joins TRBV28 to TRBJ1-1, with D possibly matching TRBD1 (5 bases). The CDR3 runs 15 residues. Germline lookup yields CDR1 MDHEN and CDR2 SYDVKM. Trimming took 2 bases from V and 2 from J, leaving 12 bases between them. The chain's CDR3 is CASSLGGVLNTEAFF. As DNA, the CDR3 is TGTGCCAGCAGTTTAGGGGGGGTTCTTAACACTGAAGCTTTCTTT.

The genes are TRBV19 and TRBJ2-3; tentatively, D is TRBD2 (5 bases). This CDR3 spans 14 amino acids. The germline gives CDR1 LNHDA, CDR2 SQIVND (reference sequence). Trimming took off 6 bases at V and 0 bases at J, with 10 bases between the two ends. CDR3 amino acids: CASRPGLSTDTQYF. CDR3 DNA sequence: TGTGCCAGTAGGCCCGGACTCAGCACAGATACGCAGTATTTT.

V gene TRBV5-1 combines with J gene TRBJ2-3, with D tentatively TRBD2 (6 bases). V was cut by 4 bases and J by 12 bases, with 18 bases left in between. Germline V gives CDR1 SGHRS, CDR2 YFSETQ. This CDR3 is 13 amino acids long. For the CDR3, the DNA is TGCGCCAGCAGCCCGCCTTCGGCCGGGAGACAGTATTTT. This translates into CASSPPSAGRQYF.

This sequence joins TRBV19 and TRBJ1-6; a possible D gene is TRBD1 (5 bases). V was pared by 3 bases and J by 9 bases, with 12 bases between. Germline lookup yields CDR1 LNHDA and CDR2 SQIVND (reference sequence). The CDR3 totals 14 residues. The DNA for the CDR3 is TGTGCCAGTAGTATTTCAGGGAGGGCTTCACCCCTCCACTTT. This gives the protein CASSISGRASPLHF.

This clone showed up just a few times. Here the CDR3 DNA reads TGCGCCAGCAGCTTGGGGGCAGGGGGTTACAATCAGCCCCAGCATTTT. Protein sequence: CASSLGAGGYNQPQHF. The chain is built from TRBV5-1 and TRBJ1-5, with TRBD1 matching 7 bases. CDR3 length equals 16 residues. The V segment lost 0 bases and the J segment 3 bases; nucleotides outside the gene matches: 6. Germline CDR1 and CDR2: SGHRS and YFSETQ.

This clone was seen more than once but under ten times. The V gene is TRBV5-4, the J gene TRBJ2-7, with TRBD2 matching 11 bases. The V gene end was trimmed by 2 bases and the J gene end by 2 bases; junction bases not matched to a gene: 6. This CDR3 has 16 amino acids. The germline V gene has CDR1 SGHNT and CDR2 YYREEE (reference sequence). The CDR3 bases are TGTGCCAGCAGCTTAGTTTTAGCGGGAGGGCCCTACGAGCAGTACTTC. This gives the protein CASSLVLAGGPYEQYF.

The CDR3 sequence: CASTLTGSSGNTIYF. The CDR3 DNA is TGTGCCAGCACCCTCACAGGGAGCTCTGGAAACACCATATATTTT. The chain employs TRBV2 and TRBJ1-3, with D perhaps TRBD1 (6 bases). V was pared by 7 bases and J by 0 bases, with 13 bases between. The V gene's germline CDR1 is SNHLY and CDR2 FYNNEI. CDR3 size: 15 residues. The full variable domain, completed using reference TRBV2 and TRBJ1-3, is EPEVTQTPSHQVTQMGQEVILRCVPISNHLYFYWYRQILGQKVEFLVSFYNNEISEKSEIFDDQFSVERPDGSNFTLKIRSTKLEDSAMYFCASTLTGSSGNTIYFGEGSWLTVV.

This clone appeared a few times. The chain joins TRBV18 to TRBJ2-1, with 9 bases that match TRBD2. In germline, CDR1 is KGHSH, CDR2 LQKENI. This CDR3 is built from 14 residues. Germline trimming cut 3 bases from V and 5 bases from J; bases unmatched to any gene: 2. CDR3 in amino acids: CASSPASGNNEQFF. DNA for the CDR3: TGTGCCAGCTCACCCGCTAGCGGGAACAATGAGCAGTTCTTC.

This clone has more than one count but fewer than ten. The same CDR3 is also encoded by other DNA sequences in this sample. V usage is TRBV19 and J usage is TRBJ1-2; D may be TRBD1 (6 bases). The CDR3 contains 16 residues. V was shortened by 4 bases and J by 0 bases, with 15 bases between the two germline ends. CDR1 is LNHDA and CDR2 is SQIVND in the germline V gene (reference sequence). CDR3 sequence: CASSTPLDRANYGYTF. For the CDR3, the DNA is TGTGCCAGTAGTACGCCCTTGGACAGAGCTAACTATGGCTACACCTTC.

This clone was seen a few times. The rearrangement uses TRBV10-3 and TRBJ1-2; TRBD1 matches at 11 bases. J was trimmed by 5 bases and V by 6 bases; bases with no gene match: 2. Germline lookup yields CDR1 ENHRY and CDR2 SYGVKD. CDR3 size: 13 residues. CDR3 sequence (DNA): TGTGCCATCAGCGGACAGGGGGCGTATGGCTACACCTTC. It codes for CAISGQGAYGYTF.

The rearrangement links TRBV19 to TRBJ1-6, with 9 bases aligning to TRBD1. Germline V gene lookup returns CDR1 LNHDA and CDR2 SQIVND (reference sequence). The V and J ends lost 3 bases and 7 bases, in that order; junction bases with no gene match: 1. This CDR3 is 14 amino acids long. The CDR3 here is CASSIGQGNSPLHF. In DNA, the CDR3 is TGTGCCAGTAGTATCGGACAGGGGAATTCACCCCTCCACTTT.

The chain is built from TRBV6-5 and TRBJ2-2, with TRBD2 as a possible D gene (5 bases). V lost 1 base, J lost 7 bases, and 16 bases lay in between. The CDR3 runs to 16 residues. Germline V lookup: CDR1 MNHEY, CDR2 SVGAGI. CDR3 DNA sequence: TGTGCCAGCAGTTACTGGTCGGGGTCCCGTGGCGGGGAGCTGTTTTTT. As protein: CASSYWSGSRGGELFF.

A few counts support this clone. This chain connects TRBV5-1 to TRBJ2-1; 10 nucleotides agree with TRBD1. Germline assignment: CDR1 SGHRS and CDR2 YFSETQ. Unmatched junction bases numbered 3, after V lost 4 bases and J lost 2 bases. CDR3 length equals 15 residues. The DNA of the CDR3 is TGCGCCAGCAGCCAGACAGGGGGCGCCTACAATGAGCAGTTCTTC. It translates to CASSQTGGAYNEQFF.

This clone was seen a few times. V gene TRBV7-9 combines with J gene TRBJ2-7; D gene uncertain. Germline assignment: CDR1 SEHNR and CDR2 FQNEAQ (reference sequence). CDR3 length equals 14 residues. V lost 5 bases and J lost 0, with 11 bases in between. The CDR3 sequence is CASSPRSASYEQYF. In DNA, the CDR3 is TGTGCCAGCAGCCCTAGATCAGCCTCCTACGAGCAGTACTTC. Complete variable domain (other parts from reference TRBV7-9 and TRBJ2-7): DTGVSQNPRHKITKRGQNVTFRCDPISEHNRLYWYRQTLGQGPEFLTYFQNEAQLEKSRLLSDRFSAERPKGSFSTLEIQRTEQGDSAMYLCASSPRSASYEQYFGPGTRLTVT.

This clone was seen more than once but under ten times. The chain's CDR3 is CASSPLGEKLFF. CDR3 DNA: TGTGCCAGCAGCCCACTCGGTGAAAAACTGTTTTTT. The chain has TRBV6-5 and TRBJ1-4; D is unresolved. The CDR3 spans 12 residues. Germline CDR1 MNHEY, CDR2 SVGAGI. Trimming removed 6 bases from V and 7 bases from J, with 9 bases in between.

The chain is built from TRBV5-1 and TRBJ2-1, with 13 bases aligning to TRBD2. The CDR3 loop spans 15 amino acids. In germline, CDR1 is SGHRS, CDR2 YFSETQ. Germline trimming cut 4 bases from V and 8 bases from J; bases unmatched to any gene: 6. The CDR3 reads CASSTLAGGPDEQFF. The DNA of the CDR3 is TGCGCCAGCAGCACACTAGCGGGAGGGCCCGATGAGCAGTTCTTC.

This clone was seen more than once but under ten times. The chain uses TRBV6-6 and TRBJ1-1; no clear D. The V end lost 2 bases, the J end lost 1 base, and 8 bases lay between the germline ends. Germline CDR1 and CDR2: MNHNY and SVGAGI (reference sequence). The CDR3 loop spans 14 amino acids. CDR3 nucleotide sequence: TGTGCCAGCAGTTACGATACGCGGAACACTGAAGCTTTCTTT. Translated: CASSYDTRNTEAFF.

This clone was counted between two and nine times. V gene TRBV5-1 combines with J gene TRBJ2-7, with TRBD1 matching over 8 bases. Germline CDR1 and CDR2: SGHRS and YFSETQ. The CDR3 totals 15 residues. J lost 6 bases, V lost 0 bases, and 8 bases had no gene match. The CDR3 DNA reads TGCGCCAGCAGCTTGGCAGGGGGCGTACTCGGCGAGCAGTACTTC. This translates into CASSLAGGVLGEQYF.

The rearrangement joins TRBV29-1 to TRBJ2-7; 9 positions agree with TRBD1. J was trimmed by 2 bases and V by 4 bases; bases with no gene match: 12. The germline CDR1 and CDR2 sequences are SQVTM and ANQGSEA. This CDR3 has 16 amino acids. The CDR3 region has the DNA TGCAGCGTTGGCCCTGGACAGGGGTCGGGAACCTACGAGCAGTACTTC. This gives the protein CSVGPGQGSGTYEQYF.

The chain combines TRBV5-1 with TRBJ2-5, with 11 nucleotides matching TRBD2. The CDR3 extends over 15 amino acids. Losses at the gene ends were 5 bases for V and 3 bases for J; bases not matched to a gene: 6. In germline, CDR1 is SGHRS, CDR2 YFSETQ. In DNA, the CDR3 is TGCGCCAGCAGTTTGACGACTAGCGGGGAAGAGACCCAGTACTTC. Translated, it gives CASSLTTSGEETQYF.

J is TRBJ1-6 and V is TRBV7-2, with D tentatively TRBD1 (5 bases). The length of the CDR3 is 15 residues. Trimming removed 7 bases at V and 7 bases at J, with 17 bases between. Germline V gene lookup returns CDR1 SGHTA and CDR2 FQGNSA. DNA for the CDR3: TGTGCCAGCACCCTTGGGGCATTCGAGAATTCACCCCTCCACTTT. Amino acid sequence: CASTLGAFENSPLHF.

The V gene is TRBV30, the J gene TRBJ1-1, with 7 bases lining up with TRBD1. Germline loops: CDR1 GTSNPN, CDR2 SVGIG (reference sequence). The CDR3 spans 16 residues. V lost 1 base to trimming and J lost 3 bases; unmatched junction nucleotides: 11. The CDR3 bases are TGTGCCTGGAGTGGAGGGTTAGGGGGCGGCTACACTGAAGCTTTCTTT. It yields the protein CAWSGGLGGGYTEAFF.

This chain connects TRBV27 to TRBJ2-7; no clear D gene. Germline CDR1 MNHEY, CDR2 SMNVEV (reference sequence). V lost 4 bases and J lost 2, with 9 bases in between. This CDR3 region has 13 residues. CDR3 protein: CASSWRQTYEQYF. CDR3 DNA: TGTGCCAGCAGTTGGCGGCAGACCTACGAGCAGTACTTC.

This clone has just a few counts. This chain connects TRBV5-1 to TRBJ1-2; D unclear. The CDR3 runs 15 residues. Germline V gene lookup returns CDR1 SGHRS and CDR2 YFSETQ. V was trimmed by 4 bases and J by 4 bases, leaving 17 bases between them. CDR3 nucleotide sequence: TGCGCCAGCAGCCCGGGCGGGGATTTGGGCTATGGCTACACCTTC. Its protein product is CASSPGGDLGYGYTF.

The table lists this clone with a few counts. This chain links TRBV11-2 with TRBJ1-5; TRBD1 agrees at 7 bases. Germline V gene sequence: CDR1 SGHAT, CDR2 FQNNGV. This CDR3 is built from 15 residues. J lost 1 base, V lost 1 base, and 1 base had no gene match. The DNA of the CDR3 is TGTGCCAGCAGCTTAGTACAGGGGAGCAATCAGCCCCAGCATTTT. This codes for CASSLVQGSNQPQHF.

This clone was detected a few times. This sequence joins TRBV5-4 and TRBJ2-7, with unresolved D. V gave up 1 base and J gave up 0 bases, with 14 bases separating them. This CDR3 is built from 16 residues. CDR1 SGHNT and CDR2 YYREEE come from the germline V gene (reference sequence). CDR3 region: CASSLRLSSSSYEQYF. Here the CDR3 DNA reads TGTGCCAGCAGCTTGCGTTTATCTTCGAGCTCCTACGAGCAGTACTTC. The whole variable domain, remainder taken from reference TRBV5-4 and TRBJ2-7, is ETGVTQSPTHLIKTRGQQVTLRCSSQSGHNTVSWYQQALGQGPQFIFQYYREEENGRGNFPPRFSGLQFPNYSSELNVNALELDDSALYLCASSLRLSSSSYEQYFGPGTRLTVT.

This clone was recorded a few times. J is TRBJ1-2 and V is TRBV5-4; no clear D gene. The CDR3 is made up of 13 amino acids. Trimming left V 0 bases short and J 8 bases short, with 11 bases between. Germline values: CDR1 SGHNT, CDR2 YYREEE (reference sequence). The CDR3 coding sequence is TGTGCCAGCAGCTTGGAACCGGGGAGGGGCTACACCTTC. Protein sequence: CASSLEPGRGYTF.

V is TRBV7-3 and J is TRBJ2-5; 7 nucleotides match TRBD2. Germline CDR1 is SGHTA and CDR2 is FQGTGA. The CDR3 totals 14 residues. V lost 2 bases to trimming and J lost 9 bases; unmatched junction nucleotides: 9. Here the CDR3 reads CASSLGGGRESQYF. In nucleotides, the CDR3 is TGTGCCAGCAGCTTAGGGGGGGGTCGGGAGTCCCAGTACTTC. The full variable domain, rest sourced from reference TRBV7-3 and TRBJ2-5, is GAGVSQTPSNKVTEKGKYVELRCDPISGHTALYWYRQSLGQGPEFLIYFQGTGAADDSGLPNDRFFAVRPEGSVSTLKIQRTERGDSAVYLCASSLGGGRESQYFGPGTRLLVL.

The rearrangement links TRBV29-1 to TRBJ2-2; 9 bases line up with TRBD1. The CDR3 is 14 residues long. Germline CDR1 is SQVTM and CDR2 is ANQGSEA. With V trimmed by 6 bases and J by 1 base, 3 bases remained unmatched. The CDR3 DNA reads TGCAGCGTCGGGACAGGGATGAACACCGGGGAGCTGTTTTTT. Translated: CSVGTGMNTGELFF.